The clone carrying this TCR beta chain was detected only a few times. Antigen: not known. The CDR3 spans 16 residues. The J segment lost 0 bases and the V segment lost 2 bases, leaving 7 bases of the junction unmatched. Germline values: CDR1 SEHNR, CDR2 FQNEAQ (reference sequence). The data were obtained in a study of beta chain features in type 1 diabetes. General study points: When Type 1 diabetes patients were examined, their TCRB CDR3s proved moderately but significantly shorter in all four CD4+ subsets.

Isolated RNA was reverse transcribed in full, so expressed TCRB transcripts were sequenced. Sequencing was performed with immunoSEQ multiplex PCR; in TCRdb, only in-frame clones are kept and a portion is missing. This table has around 140,000 clones, about 10% appearing once. Sequencing used central memory CD4+ T cells from blood. The TCR sequence derives from a man aged 25-45 years with type 1 diabetes. V gene TRBV7-9 combines with J gene TRBJ2-7; 7 bases line up with TRBD2. The CDR3, as DNA: TGTGCCAGCAGCTTAAGGGCGGGGGAGAGCTCCTACGAGCAGTACTTC. Protein sequence: CASSLRAGESSYEQYF.